This T cell receptor (beta chain) comes out of a study of CD8+ T cells in alopecia areata (dated by TCRdb to about 2018). About the study as a whole: Treated patients were enrolled in an open-label pilot trial of oral tofacitinib at 5 to 10 mg twice daily for moderate-to-severe alopecia areata. Patients received tofacitinib for 6 to 18 months and were then followed off drug for 6 months to check for delayed response and recurrence. The SALT score, which quantifies the percentage of affected scalp surface area, was used to measure disease severity in treated patients. High-throughput TCRbeta sequencing was used to examine T cell clonal expansion in alopecia areata in both the C3H/HeJ mouse model and human patients. Scalp tissue and sorted CD4+ and CD8+ peripheral blood T cells from patchy and totalis/universalis alopecia areata patients and from healthy controls were covered by human TCRbeta sequencing. Biopsies were taken from tofacitinib-treated patients at baseline and again at 4 and 24 weeks into treatment, and several of those patients also had a later scalp biopsy. Scalp clonality was compared across normal scalp (n=4), patchy alopecia areata scalp (n=8), and alopecia totalis/universalis scalp (n=8). The RNA source kit depended on sample type: the PAXgene miRNA kit for fixed scalp, the miRNeasy kit for PBMCs, and the RNeasy kit for mouse skin. TCRbeta CDR3 regions were amplified by immunoSEQ multiplex PCR with 35 Vbeta forward and 13 Jbeta reverse primers. What the research found in general, with its limitations: Higher clonality and more expanded CD8+ clones were observed in lesional scalp than in normal scalp, particularly in alopecia totalis/universalis, a finding suggestive of antigenic drive. Many expanded lesional clones persisted in scalp and blood during tofacitinib treatment, which may partly explain relapse after stopping treatment. Unlike mouse skin, where gammadelta T cells dominate, normal human skin contains resident alphabeta T cells that get sequenced too, which complicates analysis of the scalp TCR repertoire. With tofacitinib, both scalp clonality and the number of expanded CD8+ clones among the top 100 scalp clones went down significantly. TCR sequences shared between patients were less clear than in mice, possibly partly because of HLA diversity in the patient population. Because the treated cohort was small and had just a single nonresponder, larger studies are needed to establish links between baseline CD8+ expansion and response.

Notes on this clone: The antigen this receptor binds is unknown. Base qualities are missing; no much larger clone stands one base away.

V and J lose 7 bases and 6 bases, and a span of 12 bases separates them. CDR1 SGDLS and CDR2 YYNGEE were looked up in the germline V gene. From the cysteine through the phenylalanine, the CDR3 covers 12 amino acids. Just CDR3 DNA is preserved here, 36 bases in frame from base 1. The receptor library was made with the immunoSEQ multiplex PCR assay. For TCR sequencing, RNA was extracted from every sample and reverse transcribed into cDNA to serve as template. SuperScript III was used to make first-strand cDNA, primed with a 2:1 mix of oligo-dT and random hexamers. A synthetic immune receptor repertoire was used to assess amplification bias, and residual bias was removed computationally. In the authors' own workflow: Raw reads were preprocessed for error removal, and CDR3 was defined according to IMGT conventions as running from the conserved cysteine to phenylalanine. Clonality was computed by normalizing Shannon entropy by log2 of the number of productive unique TCRs and subtracting the result from 1. Whether each scalp clone was CD4 or CD8 was inferred by checking scalp TCRbeta sequences against the CD4 and CD8 repertoires from sorted blood. This immuneACCESS table, as held by TCRdb, lists in-frame sequences with V and J called but not all clones. Of the missing ones, under half trace to an unresolved V gene in checked studies; the others have no known cause. V, J and clone size were drawn from that table, and D and trimming were deduced from the DNA. The sample records about 100,000 clones, 50% to 60% of which are singletons. The ten largest clones take up 15% to 20% of the sample.

The treatment or condition label on this specimen signifies: oral pan-JAK inhibitor, 5-10 mg twice daily. Lesional scalp punch biopsies and peripheral blood were obtained from alopecia areata patients. PBMCs were separated by density centrifugation and stained for CD3, CD4 and CD8, after which CD4+ and CD8+ T cells were sorted on a FACSAria. Source: CD8+ T cells sorted from blood, taken at approximately week 60, from a patient treated with tofacitinib. In this chain, TRBV9 is recombined with TRBJ2-3, with a tentative D call of TRBD1 or TRBD2, each matching 5 bases. This sequence was found in a human donor with alopecia areata. The sequenced DNA: TGTGCCAGCGGGACCCCCCAGGATACGCAGTATTTT. It translates as CASGTPQDTQYF.